This is a list of T cell receptor beta chains from one sample in a study of shared clonotypes between healthy human individuals. Clones were sequenced by immunoSEQ multiplex PCR, and TCRdb holds only the in-frame ones, with some missing. This sample has roughly 2.6 million clones, with just over 90% found just once. Sequencing was performed on naive CD4+ T cells sorted from blood. These receptor sequences come from a man aged 18 to 30 in good health. Each CDR3 is given with its conserved first and last residue. A D gene is named only where the DNA matches it firmly. Rows may omit the clone size; those that give it use once, few, many or a size class.

V gene	J gene	D gene	clone size	CDR3 protein	CDR3 DNA
TRBV7-8	TRBJ2-3	TRBD2	.	CASSSWTSKADTQYF	TGTGCCAGCAGCTCCTGGACTAGCAAGGCAGATACGCAGTATTTT
TRBV10-2	TRBJ2-3	.	.	CASSLMGDTQYF	TGCGCCAGCAGTTTGATGGGTGATACGCAGTATTTT
TRBV6-4	TRBJ1-1	.	.	CASSEGVSSTEAFF	TGTGCCAGCAGTGAAGGGGTTTCTAGTACTGAAGCTTTCTTT
TRBV10-1	TRBJ2-1	.	.	CASRAQLYNEQFF	TGCGCCAGCAGAGCACAGCTCTACAATGAGCAGTTCTTC
TRBV5-1	TRBJ1-1	TRBD1	few	CASSFRDRVLNTEAFF	TGCGCCAGCAGCTTTAGGGACAGGGTATTGAACACTGAAGCTTTCTTT
TRBV10-3	TRBJ1-6	.	.	CAISELLVGSPLHF	TGTGCCATCAGTGAGTTGTTGGTGGGTTCACCCCTCCACTTT
TRBV2	TRBJ2-7	.	.	CASSPSSTYEQYF	TGTGCCAGCAGCCCCTCGTCCACCTACGAGCAGTACTTC
TRBV20-1	TRBJ1-1	TRBD1	.	CSPAGGTEAFF	TGCAGTCCGGCAGGGGGGACTGAAGCTTTCTTT
TRBV18	TRBJ2-2	.	.	CASSPREHGELFF	TGTGCCAGCTCACCACGGGAGCACGGGGAGCTGTTTTTT
TRBV2	TRBJ1-2	TRBD1	.	CASSEVGQGVGYTF	TGTGCCAGCAGTGAAGTGGGACAGGGGGTTGGCTACACCTTC
TRBV30	TRBJ1-2	.	once	CAWKQGRANYGYTF	TGTGCCTGGAAACAGGGCCGAGCTAACTATGGCTACACCTTC
TRBV7-9	TRBJ2-2	.	.	CASSLGALGGTGELFF	TGTGCCAGCAGCTTAGGGGCCCTCGGGGGCACCGGGGAGCTGTTTTTT
TRBV6-5	TRBJ2-5	.	once	CASRRQTAAGQYF	TGTGCCAGCAGGCGACAGACAGCTGCGGGCCAGTACTTC
TRBV27	TRBJ1-3	.	.	CASSLQSGNTIYF	TGTGCCAGCAGTTTACAGTCTGGAAACACCATATATTTT
TRBV10-3	TRBJ2-5	TRBD2	.	CAISASGVETQYF	TGTGCCATCAGTGCTAGCGGGGTCGAGACCCAGTACTTC
TRBV4-1	TRBJ2-7	.	.	CASSQESRGGGHEQYF	TGCGCCAGCAGCCAAGAAAGCCGAGGGGGAGGTCACGAGCAGTACTTC
TRBV5-1	TRBJ1-5	.	.	CASSYTGTTEQPQHF	TGCGCCAGCAGCTACACGGGGACGACGGAACAGCCCCAGCATTTT
TRBV28	TRBJ1-5	TRBD1	.	CASSPTDRDNQPQHF	TGTGCCAGCAGTCCAACAGACAGGGACAATCAGCCCCAGCATTTT
TRBV5-4	TRBJ1-2	.	.	CASSLDRSGYGYTF	TGTGCCAGCAGCTTGGACAGATCTGGCTATGGCTACACCTTC